Listed here are 8 T cell receptor beta chains from one sample, sequenced in a study of T cell responses to AZD1222 COVID-19 vaccine. Data came from immunoSEQ multiplex PCR; TCRdb stores just in-frame clones and leaves some out. This table holds 120,000 or so clones, around 90% found once. Sample: peripheral blood, taken on day 0 of AZD1222 vaccination. Receptors originate from an adult in good health.

This sequence joins TRBV12-2 and TRBJ2-3; no DNA check was done on the table's D call, TRBD2. TRBV12-2 is recorded as a pseudogene. The CDR3 totals 15 residues. The CDR3: CASRLELPRTDTQYF. CDR3 sequence (DNA): TGTGCAAGTCGCTTAGAACTTCCCCGCACAGATACGCAGTATTTT.

The chain combines TRBV27 with TRBJ1-3; 9 nucleotides agree with TRBD1. The trim removed 6 bases at V and 2 bases at J, leaving 20 bases unmatched. This CDR3 has 20 residues. The V gene's germline CDR1 is MNHEY and CDR2 SMNVEV (reference sequence). Here the CDR3 DNA reads TGTGCCAGCAGCTCTACGTCCGGGACAGGGTTGGGTCGGCCTGGAAACACCATATATTTT. It yields the protein CASSSTSGTGLGRPGNTIYF.

The rearrangement uses TRBV6-4 and TRBJ1-2, with D unresolved. Trimming took 0 bases from V and 4 from J, leaving 9 bases between them. Germline V gene data show CDR1 as MRHNA and CDR2 as SNTAGT. This CDR3 spans 14 amino acids. In nucleotides, the CDR3 is TGTGCCAGCAGTGACTCGAGTCTCGGCTATGGCTACACCTTC. Protein product: CASSDSSLGYGYTF.

This rearrangement joins TRBV30 to TRBJ1-5; the D is unclear. The germline V gene encodes CDR1 GTSNPN and CDR2 SVGIG (reference sequence). V lost 1 base to trimming and J lost 10 bases, with 14 bases between them. CDR3 length: 13 amino acids. The CDR3 region is CAWSGDIARPQHF. CDR3 nucleotides: TGTGCCTGGAGTGGAGACATCGCGAGACCCCAGCATTTT. Complete variable domain (other parts from reference TRBV30 and TRBJ1-5): SQTIHQWPATLVQPVGSPLSLECTVEGTSNPNLYWYRQAAGRGLQLLFYSVGIGQISSEVPQNLSASRPQDRQFILSSKKLLLSDSGFYLCAWSGDIARPQHFGDGTRLSIL.

The chain uses TRBV7-3 and TRBJ2-1; tentative D call: TRBD2 (6 bases). CDR3 length: 12 residues. V was clipped by 4 bases and J by 12 bases, with 13 bases between them. The germline gives CDR1 SGHTA, CDR2 FQGTGA. The CDR3 nucleotides read TGTGCCAGCAGCTCTAGACTAGACGTGCAGTTCTTC. Its protein product is CASSSRLDVQFF. Variable domain in full (rest from reference TRBV7-3 and TRBJ2-1): GAGVSQTPSNKVTEKGKYVELRCDPISGHTALYWYRQSLGQGPEFLIYFQGTGAADDSGLPNDRFFAVRPEGSVSTLKIQRTERGDSAVYLCASSSRLDVQFFGPGTRLTVL.

V and J are TRBV9 and TRBJ2-5, with D unresolved. The V gene lost 3 bases and the J gene lost 5 bases, with 8 bases spanning the gap. The CDR3 totals 12 residues. The germline gives CDR1 SGDLS, CDR2 YYNGEE. CDR3 in amino acids: CASSAGRETQYF. The CDR3 region has the DNA TGTGCCAGCAGCGCGGGTCGGGAGACCCAGTACTTC.

J is TRBJ1-2 and V is TRBV20-1; unclear D gene. Germline loops: CDR1 DFQATT, CDR2 SNEGSKA (reference sequence). V was clipped by 1 base and J by 7 bases, with 7 bases between them. The CDR3 has 11 residues. This chain's CDR3 is CSARVWGGYTF. Written as DNA, the CDR3 is TGCAGTGCTAGAGTCTGGGGTGGCTACACCTTC.

CDR3 residues: CASSFSQGEVQYF. In DNA form, the CDR3 reads TGTGCCAGCAGCTTCTCACAGGGGGAGGTGCAGTATTTT. The rearrangement uses TRBV5-5 and TRBJ2-3, with 8 bases that match TRBD1. Germline V gene data show CDR1 as SGHKS and CDR2 as YYEKEE (reference sequence). The CDR3 runs 13 residues. V was clipped by 2 bases and J by 11 bases; unmatched bases: 7.